A single sample is the source of the 5 T cell receptor beta chains below, sequenced in a study of neoadjuvant nivolumab and ipilimumab in lung cancer. The assay was immunoSEQ multiplex PCR, and TCRdb's table has in-frame clones only and misses some. This sample yields roughly 45,000 clones, of which 75% to 90% are seen a single time; about 4% belongs to the top ten. Material: blood, obtained before neoadjuvant nivolumab, alone or with ipilimumab. These TCRs come from an adult with non-small cell lung cancer. Some clones in this sample may be carry-over from other donors' samples.

This clone was counted once. The chain combines TRBV6-1 with TRBJ1-2; TRBD1 might be the D (5 bases). Trimming took 3 bases from V and 5 from J, leaving 7 bases between them. Germline loops: CDR1 MNHNS, CDR2 SASEGT. The CDR3 runs 12 residues. This CDR3 is CASSDGGYGYTF. Here the CDR3 DNA reads TGTGCCAGCAGTGATGGGGGGTATGGCTACACCTTC.

V gene TRBV9 combines with J gene TRBJ2-7; perhaps TRBD2 as D (6 bases). The germline V and J ends were trimmed by 3 bases and 5 bases, with 15 bases remaining between them. The CDR3 loop spans 14 amino acids. The germline V gene has CDR1 SGDLS and CDR2 YYNGEE. CDR3 sequence: CASSAGLMGHEQYF. DNA of the CDR3: TGTGCCAGCAGCGCGGGACTCATGGGCCACGAGCAGTACTTC.

This rearrangement joins TRBV7-3 to TRBJ2-7, with TRBD1 as a possible D gene (6 bases). The CDR3 has 13 amino acids. V shed 7 bases and J shed 0 bases, with 10 bases lying between them. Germline loops: CDR1 SGHTA, CDR2 FQGTGA. CDR3 in amino acids: CASKGEGSYEQYF. Written as DNA, the CDR3 is TGTGCCAGCAAGGGGGAAGGCTCCTACGAGCAGTACTTC.

V is TRBV6-5 and J is TRBJ2-7; D uncertain. The CDR3 loop spans 14 amino acids. V was trimmed by 5 bases and J by 0 bases, leaving 11 bases between them. CDR1 and CDR2 from the germline V gene are MNHEY and SVGAGI. CDR3 protein: CASSVHRFSYEQYF. CDR3 in DNA: TGTGCCAGCAGTGTTCACCGGTTCTCCTACGAGCAGTACTTC.

The genes are TRBV2 and TRBJ2-5; a possible D gene is TRBD2 (7 bases). Looked up from germline, CDR1 is SNHLY and CDR2 is FYNNEI. This CDR3 has 13 residues. V was cut by 4 bases and J by 5 bases, with 11 bases left in between. The CDR3 coding sequence is TGTGCCAGCAGTGGGGGGGGCCAGGAGACCCAGTACTTC. It codes for CASSGGGQETQYF.